The 29 T cell receptor beta chains presented below share a single source sample, sequenced in a study of Ad26.COV2.S vaccination and SARS-CoV-2 variants. The treatment denotes: roughly 19 received Ad26.COV2.S at low or high dose, single or two shots; a few received placebo; per-sample allocation not given. Day 63 after the first vaccine or placebo injection was the time point for sampling. The assay was immunoSEQ multiplex PCR, and TCRdb's table has in-frame clones only and misses some. Of around 380,000 clones in the sample, about nine tenths were seen once. Sequenced here: peripheral blood, sampled in a trial of Ad26.COV2.S vaccine versus placebo. The source of these receptors is a person between 18 and 65 years old who received the Ad26.COV2.S COVID-19 vaccine or a placebo.

V gene TRBV28 combines with J gene TRBJ1-4; a possible D gene is TRBD1 (6 bases). Germline-derived CDR1 and CDR2 are MDHEN and SYDVKM. The V and J ends lost 8 bases and 0 bases respectively, with 10 bases between them. This CDR3 region has 14 residues. The CDR3 DNA reads TGTGCCAGCTATAAGGGGGCAACTAATGAAAAACTGTTTTTT. It specifies CASYKGATNEKLFF.

This clone was seen a handful of times. The chain employs TRBV3-1 (or the pseudogene TRBV3-2) and TRBJ1-6, with a weak D call TRBD1 (6 bases). The CDR3 consists of 15 residues. Trimming pared 0 bases from V and 7 bases from J, leaving 10 bases between. Germline CDR1 LGHDT, CDR2 YNNKEL (reference sequence). CDR3 sequence reads: CASSQEDRENSPLHF. CDR3 in DNA: TGTGCCAGCAGCCAAGAGGACAGAGAGAATTCACCCCTCCACTTT.

The chain couples TRBV9 to TRBJ1-4, with 8 bases identical to TRBD1. Per germline, CDR1 SGDLS and CDR2 YYNGEE. CDR3 length: 15 amino acids. V was pared by 4 bases and J by 8 bases, with 10 bases of the junction left unmatched. CDR3 in amino acids: CASSPQTGEREKLFF. Written as DNA, the CDR3 is TGTGCCAGCAGCCCCCAGACAGGGGAGAGAGAAAAACTGTTTTTT.

The gene calls are TRBV3-1 (or the pseudogene TRBV3-2) and TRBJ2-1, with 9 bases that match TRBD2. V gave up 6 bases and J gave up 6 bases; unmatched junction bases: 3. The CDR3 length is 13 residues. Germline CDR1 and CDR2: LGHDT and YNNKEL (reference sequence). CDR3 region: CASSPGLANEQFF. In DNA form, the CDR3 reads TGTGCCAGCAGTCCGGGACTAGCCAATGAGCAGTTCTTC.

This clone came up a few times. V gene TRBV7-8 combines with J gene TRBJ2-7; a weak D match, TRBD1 (6 bases). Germline CDR1 SGHVS, CDR2 FQNEAQ. The V and J ends lost 2 bases and 5 bases respectively, with 10 bases between them. The CDR3 totals 13 residues. The CDR3 loop reads CASSLTGIHEQYF. DNA for the CDR3: TGTGCCAGCAGCTTAACAGGGATACACGAGCAGTACTTC.

The chain links TRBV3-1 (or the pseudogene TRBV3-2) to TRBJ2-7; no clear D gene. CDR3 length: 11 residues. CDR1 and CDR2 (germline): LGHDT, YNNKEL (reference sequence). Trimming pared 3 bases from V and 6 bases from J, leaving 6 bases between. The CDR3: CASSQGFEQYF. CDR3 nucleotide sequence: TGTGCCAGCAGCCAGGGCTTCGAGCAGTACTTC.

The V call is TRBV2, the J call TRBJ2-6; the D is unclear. V shed 6 bases and J shed 4 bases, with 4 bases lying between them. Germline lookup yields CDR1 SNHLY and CDR2 FYNNEI. The CDR3 loop spans 12 amino acids. The CDR3, as DNA: TGTGCCAGCAGCTACGGGGCCAACGTCCTGACTTTC. Amino acids: CASSYGANVLTF.

The chain joins TRBV6-2 or TRBV6-3 to TRBJ1-1, with TRBD1 identical over 10 bases. The junction had 6 bases not matched to a gene; V was cut back by 5 bases and J by 6 bases. The CDR3 totals 14 residues. Germline V lookup: CDR1 MNHEY, CDR2 SVGEGT. In DNA form, the CDR3 reads TGTGCCAGCAGTCCGGGACAGGGGATCCCTGAAGCTTTCTTT. It codes for CASSPGQGIPEAFF.

The genes are TRBV12-3 or TRBV12-4 and TRBJ1-2, with a possible D match to TRBD1 (6 bases). CDR3 length equals 12 residues. Trimming left V 5 bases short and J 5 bases short, with 9 bases between. Here the CDR3 DNA reads TGTGCCAGCAGTAGGGGGGGTTATGGCTACACCTTC. It translates to CASSRGGYGYTF.

The chain joins TRBV4-1 to TRBJ2-7; 10 positions match TRBD1. The CDR3 extends over 16 amino acids. The germline CDR1 and CDR2 sequences are MGHRA and YSYEKL. With V trimmed by 1 base and J by 6 bases, 9 bases remained unmatched. CDR3 residues: CASSQAIRDRGGEQYF. Written as DNA, the CDR3 is TGCGCCAGCAGCCAAGCTATCCGGGACAGGGGTGGCGAGCAGTACTTC.

The rearrangement joins TRBV7-2 to TRBJ2-7; D ambiguous. Trimming left V 5 bases short and J 3 bases short, with 2 bases between. In germline, CDR1 is SGHTA, CDR2 FQGNSA. This CDR3 is 10 amino acids long. In nucleotides, the CDR3 is TGTGCCAGCAGCAACTACGAGCAGTACTTC. It translates to CASSNYEQYF.

J is TRBJ2-5 and V is TRBV15; D remains unclear. V was trimmed by 0 bases and J by 5 bases, leaving 10 bases between them. The germline gives CDR1 LNHNV, CDR2 YYDKDF (reference sequence). The CDR3 consists of 14 residues. Here the CDR3 DNA reads TGTGCCACCAGCAGAGATAGTGGGCGGGAGACCCAGTACTTC. It encodes CATSRDSGRETQYF.

The chain combines TRBV19 with TRBJ2-5; 13 nucleotides agree with TRBD2. This CDR3 region has 15 residues. The V gene end was trimmed by 7 bases and the J gene end by 5 bases; junction bases not matched to a gene: 7. Germline CDR1 is LNHDA and CDR2 is SQIVND (reference sequence). CDR3: CASTPGLAGAETQYF. For the CDR3, the DNA is TGTGCCAGTACCCCCGGACTAGCGGGGGCCGAGACCCAGTACTTC.

The gene calls are TRBV5-1 and TRBJ2-3; D might be TRBD1 (5 bases). The CDR3 covers 15 residues. Trimming took 4 bases from V and 1 from J, leaving 13 bases between them. Per germline, CDR1 SGHRS and CDR2 YFSETQ. The CDR3 nucleotides read TGCGCCAGCAGCCCCCGACAGCCCGGCACAGATACGCAGTATTTT. As protein: CASSPRQPGTDTQYF.

The chain has TRBV7-2 and TRBJ1-2; no firm D call. V was trimmed by 5 bases and J by 4 bases, leaving 17 bases between them. The CDR3 is 15 amino acids. Germline V gene sequence: CDR1 SGHTA, CDR2 FQGNSA. The CDR3 sequence: CASSLTAQTPYGYTF. CDR3 DNA: TGTGCCAGCAGCCTCACGGCCCAGACTCCCTATGGCTACACCTTC.

The J gene is TRBJ1-4, the V gene TRBV25-1; 7 bases match TRBD1. This CDR3 comprises 17 residues. The V gene end was trimmed by 2 bases and the J gene end by 7 bases; junction bases not matched to a gene: 13. Germline values: CDR1 MGHDK, CDR2 SYGVNS. Here the CDR3 reads CASSEAGRGVAGEKLFF. In DNA, the CDR3 is TGTGCCAGCAGTGAAGCGGGCAGGGGGGTCGCCGGTGAAAAACTGTTTTTT.

The chain employs TRBV15 and TRBJ2-3, with TRBD2 identical over 8 bases. V was clipped by 0 bases and J by 0 bases; unmatched bases: 8. The length of the CDR3 is 18 residues. Germline V lookup: CDR1 LNHNV, CDR2 YYDKDF (reference sequence). The chain's CDR3 is CATSRDPLSGGSTDTQYF. The DNA for the CDR3 is TGTGCCACCAGCAGAGATCCCCTCAGCGGGGGCAGCACAGATACGCAGTATTTT.

The V and J genes are TRBV7-9 and TRBJ2-2; TRBD2 matches 10 bases. V dropped 5 bases and J dropped 2; count of bases not matched to a gene: 5. The germline V gene has CDR1 SEHNR and CDR2 FQNEAQ (reference sequence). This CDR3 spans 16 amino acids. The CDR3 region is CASSPLAGENTGELFF. CDR3 DNA sequence: TGTGCCAGCAGCCCGCTAGCGGGGGAAAACACCGGGGAGCTGTTTTTT.

The chain employs TRBV4-1 and TRBJ1-2, with a possible D match to TRBD1 (6 bases). Germline CDR1 and CDR2: MGHRA and YSYEKL. The V end was cut by 1 base, the J end by 0 bases, with 21 bases between. This CDR3 comprises 19 residues. In nucleotides, the CDR3 is TGCGCCAGCAGCCAAGCCCAGCCCATAGGGGGGTCCTCTAACTATGGCTACACCTTC. It translates to CASSQAQPIGGSSNYGYTF.

This chain links TRBV5-6 with TRBJ1-5; TRBD1 aligns across 8 bases. The CDR3 totals 14 residues. Trimming removed 4 bases from V and 6 bases from J; junction bases left unmatched: 6. Germline-derived CDR1 and CDR2 are SGHDT and YYEEEE. CDR3 DNA: TGTGCCAGCAGCACGGACAGGGTCGGTCAGCCCCAGCATTTT. Translated: CASSTDRVGQPQHF.

The rearrangement uses TRBV3-1 (or the pseudogene TRBV3-2) and TRBJ2-2; 9 bases align to TRBD2. This CDR3 spans 16 amino acids. With V trimmed by 4 bases and J by 4 bases, 7 bases remained unmatched. From germline, CDR1 is LGHDT and CDR2 YNNKEL (reference sequence). CDR3 region: CASSPHWRGGTGELFF. The CDR3, as DNA: TGTGCCAGCAGCCCGCACTGGCGGGGGGGCACCGGGGAGCTGTTTTTT.

V usage is TRBV5-1 and J usage is TRBJ1-2; the D gene is possibly TRBD1 (5 bases). CDR3 length: 13 amino acids. The germline gives CDR1 SGHRS, CDR2 YFSETQ. V was cut by 4 bases and J by 2 bases, with 9 bases left in between. As DNA, the CDR3 is TGCGCCAGCAGCCCCGGGACGAACTATGGCTACACCTTC. Amino acid sequence: CASSPGTNYGYTF.

The chain couples TRBV10-3 to TRBJ2-1; D may be TRBD1 (5 bases). CDR3 length: 15 amino acids. Looked up from germline, CDR1 is ENHRY and CDR2 is SYGVKD. Trimming removed 4 bases at V and 5 bases at J, with 15 bases between. The chain's CDR3 is CAISAWDRGHNEQFF. The CDR3 nucleotides are TGTGCCATCAGTGCCTGGGATAGGGGCCACAATGAGCAGTTCTTC.

This clone was seen more than once but under ten times. This sequence joins TRBV30 and TRBJ2-5, with TRBD1 as a possible D gene (6 bases). CDR1 and CDR2 from the germline V gene are GTSNPN and SVGIG (reference sequence). This CDR3 spans 13 amino acids. The V gene lost 8 bases and the J gene lost 2 bases, with 15 bases spanning the gap. This chain's CDR3 is CALDLGQQETQYF. CDR3 sequence (DNA): TGTGCCCTGGACCTAGGACAGCAAGAGACCCAGTACTTC.

The rearrangement uses TRBV9 and TRBJ1-2, with TRBD1 matching 9 bases. The CDR3 loop spans 15 amino acids. V gave up 0 bases and J gave up 6 bases; unmatched junction bases: 6. The V gene's germline CDR1 is SGDLS and CDR2 YYNGEE. CDR3 loop: CASSVEQGAQNGYTF. The CDR3 DNA follows: TGTGCCAGCAGCGTAGAACAGGGGGCGCAGAATGGCTACACCTTC.

The rearrangement links TRBV5-5 to TRBJ2-2; either TRBD1 or TRBD2 may fit D (5 bases each). The germline V and J ends were trimmed by 6 bases and 7 bases, with 28 bases remaining between them. The CDR3 extends over 18 amino acids. In germline, CDR1 is SGHKS, CDR2 YYEKEE (reference sequence). DNA for the CDR3: TGTGCCAGCACTTTGTGGGACGGAACCGCTATCTCCGACGGGGAGCTGTTTTTT. This encodes CASTLWDGTAISDGELFF.

The CDR3 region has the DNA TGTGCCAGCAGTTTTGAGGACAGGGTCGACTATGGCTACACCTTC. Residues: CASSFEDRVDYGYTF. The genes are TRBV27 and TRBJ1-2; 8 bases fit TRBD1. Trimming removed 3 bases from V and 3 bases from J; junction bases left unmatched: 6. The germline V gene has CDR1 MNHEY and CDR2 SMNVEV (reference sequence). The CDR3 runs to 15 residues.

A note on this clone: A far larger clone is off by one base, so a read error is likely. Other DNA sequences within the sample encode an identical CDR3. V gene TRBV7-6 combines with J gene TRBJ1-1, with D maybe TRBD1 (6 bases). The germline gives CDR1 SGHVS, CDR2 FNYEAQ. The CDR3 runs 13 residues. V was clipped by 3 bases and J by 1 base, with 6 bases between them. This CDR3 is CASSLGQNTEAFF. The CDR3 nucleotides are TGTGCCAGCAGCTTGGGACAGAACACTGAAGCTTTCTTT.

This chain connects TRBV2 to TRBJ2-7; D not certain. The V end lost 2 bases, the J end lost 5 bases, and 10 bases lay between the germline ends. CDR1 is SNHLY, CDR2 FYNNEI, per germline. CDR3 length: 13 residues. The CDR3 here is CASSEPISHEQYF. CDR3 sequence (DNA): TGTGCCAGCAGTGAACCGATTTCGCACGAGCAGTACTTC.